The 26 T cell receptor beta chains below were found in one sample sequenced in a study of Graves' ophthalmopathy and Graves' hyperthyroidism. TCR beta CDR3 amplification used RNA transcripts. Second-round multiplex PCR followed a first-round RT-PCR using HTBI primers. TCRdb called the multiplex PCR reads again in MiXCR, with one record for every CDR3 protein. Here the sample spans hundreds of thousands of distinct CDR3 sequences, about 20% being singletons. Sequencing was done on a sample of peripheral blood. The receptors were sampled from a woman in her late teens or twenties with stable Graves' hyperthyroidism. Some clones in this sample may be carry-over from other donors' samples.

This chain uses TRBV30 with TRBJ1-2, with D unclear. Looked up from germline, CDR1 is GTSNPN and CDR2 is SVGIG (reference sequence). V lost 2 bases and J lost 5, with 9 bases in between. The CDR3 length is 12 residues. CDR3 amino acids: CAWSRQSYGYTF. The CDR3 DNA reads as TGTGCCTGGAGTCGGCAATCTTATGGCTACACCTTC.

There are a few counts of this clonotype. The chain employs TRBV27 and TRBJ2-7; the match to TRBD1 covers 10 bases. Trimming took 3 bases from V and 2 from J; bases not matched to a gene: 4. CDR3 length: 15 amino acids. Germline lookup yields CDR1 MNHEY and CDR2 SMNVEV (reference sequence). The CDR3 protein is CASSFRTGGPYEQYF. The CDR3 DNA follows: TGTGCCAGCAGTTTTAGGACAGGGGGACCCTACGAGCAGTACTTC.

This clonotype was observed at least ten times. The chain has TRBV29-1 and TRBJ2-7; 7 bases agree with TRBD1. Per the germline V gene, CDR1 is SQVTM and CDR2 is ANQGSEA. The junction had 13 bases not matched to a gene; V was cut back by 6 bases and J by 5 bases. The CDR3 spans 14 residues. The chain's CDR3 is CSVVTGTEVNEQYF. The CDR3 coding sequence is TGCAGCGTCGTTACCGGGACAGAAGTTAACGAGCAGTACTTC.

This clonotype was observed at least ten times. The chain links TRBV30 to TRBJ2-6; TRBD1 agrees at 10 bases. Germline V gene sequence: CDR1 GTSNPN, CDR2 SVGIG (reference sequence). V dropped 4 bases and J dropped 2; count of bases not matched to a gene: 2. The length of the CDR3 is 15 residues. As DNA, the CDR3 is TGTGCCTGGACCGGGACAGGGGCTGGGGCCAACGTCCTGACTTTC. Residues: CAWTGTGAGANVLTF.

CDR3 in amino acids: CASSLVRGLETEAFF. The CDR3 DNA reads TGTGCCAGCAGCTTAGTTCGGGGGCTGGAGACTGAAGCTTTCTTT. The chain joins TRBV7-9 to TRBJ1-1, with D perhaps TRBD1 (6 bases). V lost 1 base and J lost 5, with 14 bases in between. The CDR3 is 15 residues long. CDR1 SEHNR and CDR2 FQNEAQ come from the germline V gene (reference sequence).

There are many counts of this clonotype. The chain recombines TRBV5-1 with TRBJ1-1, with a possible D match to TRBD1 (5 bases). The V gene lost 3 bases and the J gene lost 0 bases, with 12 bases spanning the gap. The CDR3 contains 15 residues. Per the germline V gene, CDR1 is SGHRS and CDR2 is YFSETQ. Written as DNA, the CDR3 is TGCGCCAGCAGCTGGGGACGGTCCATGAACACTGAAGCTTTCTTT. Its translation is CASSWGRSMNTEAFF.

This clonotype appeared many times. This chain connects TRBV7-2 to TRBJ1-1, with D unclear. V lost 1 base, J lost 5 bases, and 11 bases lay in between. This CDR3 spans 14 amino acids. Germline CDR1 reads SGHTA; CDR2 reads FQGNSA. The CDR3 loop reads CASSLDRIATEAFF. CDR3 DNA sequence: TGTGCCAGCAGCTTAGATCGAATAGCTACTGAAGCTTTCTTT.

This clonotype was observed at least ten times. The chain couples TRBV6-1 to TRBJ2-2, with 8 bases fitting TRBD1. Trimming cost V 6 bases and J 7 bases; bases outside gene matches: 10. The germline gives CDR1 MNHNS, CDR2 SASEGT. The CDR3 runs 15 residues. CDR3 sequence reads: CASRPDRGRDGELFF. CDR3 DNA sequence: TGTGCCAGCAGACCCGACAGGGGAAGGGACGGGGAGCTGTTTTTT.

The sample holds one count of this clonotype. CDR3 DNA: TGTGCCAGCAGTTTACAGGCAGGACAGTACGAGCAGTACTTC. Amino acid sequence: CASSLQAGQYEQYF. The chain employs TRBV12-3 or TRBV12-4 and TRBJ2-7; a possible D gene is TRBD1 (6 bases). V was pared by 2 bases and J by 4 bases, with 12 bases between. The length of the CDR3 is 14 residues.

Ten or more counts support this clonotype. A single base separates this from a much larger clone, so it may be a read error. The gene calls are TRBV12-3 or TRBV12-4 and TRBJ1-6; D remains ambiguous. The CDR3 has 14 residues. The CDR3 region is CASSLVGGNSHLHF. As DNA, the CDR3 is TGTGCCAGCAGTTTAGTTGGTGGTAATTCACACCTCCACTTT.

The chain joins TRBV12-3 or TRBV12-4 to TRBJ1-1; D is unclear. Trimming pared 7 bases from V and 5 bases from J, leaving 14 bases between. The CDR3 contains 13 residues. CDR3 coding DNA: TGTGCCAGCACCCTCCGGGCGCGTACTGAAGCTTTCTTT. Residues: CASTLRARTEAFF.

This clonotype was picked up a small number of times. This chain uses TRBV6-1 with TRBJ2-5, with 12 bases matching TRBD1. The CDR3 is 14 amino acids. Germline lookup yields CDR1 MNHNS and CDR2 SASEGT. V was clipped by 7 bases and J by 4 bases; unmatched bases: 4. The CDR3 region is CASNRDRGRETQYF. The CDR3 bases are TGTGCCAGCAACAGGGACAGGGGGCGAGAGACCCAGTACTTC.

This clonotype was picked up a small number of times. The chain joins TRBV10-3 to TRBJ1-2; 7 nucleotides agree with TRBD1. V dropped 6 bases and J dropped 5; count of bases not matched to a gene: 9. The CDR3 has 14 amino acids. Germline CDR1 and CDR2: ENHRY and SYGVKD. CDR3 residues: CAIRETGQGYGYTF. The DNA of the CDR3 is TGTGCCATCAGAGAGACAGGGCAGGGGTATGGCTACACCTTC.

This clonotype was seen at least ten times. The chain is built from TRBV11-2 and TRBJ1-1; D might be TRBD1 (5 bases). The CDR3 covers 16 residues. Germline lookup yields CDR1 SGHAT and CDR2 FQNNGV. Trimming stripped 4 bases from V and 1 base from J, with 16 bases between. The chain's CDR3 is CASSSSGWGTNTEAFF. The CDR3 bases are TGTGCCAGCAGCTCGTCAGGCTGGGGGACGAACACTGAAGCTTTCTTT.

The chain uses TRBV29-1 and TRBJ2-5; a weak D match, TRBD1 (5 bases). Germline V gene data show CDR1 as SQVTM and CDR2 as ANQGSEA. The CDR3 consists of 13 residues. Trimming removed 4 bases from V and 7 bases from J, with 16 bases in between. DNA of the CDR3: TGCAGCGTTGGGACAACTGGGGCCAGGACCCAGTACTTC. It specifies CSVGTTGARTQYF.

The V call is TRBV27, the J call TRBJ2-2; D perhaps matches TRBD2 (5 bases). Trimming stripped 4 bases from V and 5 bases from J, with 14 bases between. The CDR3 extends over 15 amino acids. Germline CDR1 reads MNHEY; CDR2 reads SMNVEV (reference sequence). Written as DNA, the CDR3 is TGTGCCAGCAGTTCCCCAGAGCGGTGGACCGGGGAGCTGTTTTTT. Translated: CASSSPERWTGELFF.

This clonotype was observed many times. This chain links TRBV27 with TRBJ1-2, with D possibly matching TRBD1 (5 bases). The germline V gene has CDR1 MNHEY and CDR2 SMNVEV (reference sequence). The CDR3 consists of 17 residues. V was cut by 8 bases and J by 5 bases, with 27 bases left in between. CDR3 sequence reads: CASRTGTDTSLPYGYTF. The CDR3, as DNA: TGTGCCAGCCGTACCGGGACCGACACCTCCTTGCCTTATGGCTACACCTTC.

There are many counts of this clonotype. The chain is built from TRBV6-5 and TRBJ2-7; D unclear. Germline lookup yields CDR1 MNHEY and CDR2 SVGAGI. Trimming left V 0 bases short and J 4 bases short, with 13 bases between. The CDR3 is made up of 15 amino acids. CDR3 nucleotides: TGTGCCAGCAGTTACTCGAATCCTAGTTTGTACGAGCAGTACTTC. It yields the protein CASSYSNPSLYEQYF.

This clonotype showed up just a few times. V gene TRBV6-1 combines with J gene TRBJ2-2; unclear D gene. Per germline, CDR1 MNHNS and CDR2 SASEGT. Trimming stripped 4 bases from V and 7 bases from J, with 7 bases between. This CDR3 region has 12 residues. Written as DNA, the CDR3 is TGTGCCAGCAGTGGCTATGTCGGGGAGCTGTTTTTT. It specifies CASSGYVGELFF.

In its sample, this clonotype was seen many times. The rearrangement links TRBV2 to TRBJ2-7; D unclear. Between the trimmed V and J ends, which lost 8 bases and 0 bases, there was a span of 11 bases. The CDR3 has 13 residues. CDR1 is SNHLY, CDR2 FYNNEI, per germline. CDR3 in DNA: TGTGCCAGCGTCTCGGCGAGCTCCTACGAGCAGTACTTC. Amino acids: CASVSASSYEQYF.

CDR3 region: CAWRLEAETQYF. For the CDR3, the DNA is TGTGCCTGGAGACTAGAGGCAGAGACCCAGTACTTC. This chain joins TRBV30 and TRBJ2-5; D is perhaps TRBD2 (5 bases). Trimming left V 3 bases short and J 4 bases short, with 9 bases between. This CDR3 is built from 12 residues. Per germline, CDR1 GTSNPN and CDR2 SVGIG (reference sequence).

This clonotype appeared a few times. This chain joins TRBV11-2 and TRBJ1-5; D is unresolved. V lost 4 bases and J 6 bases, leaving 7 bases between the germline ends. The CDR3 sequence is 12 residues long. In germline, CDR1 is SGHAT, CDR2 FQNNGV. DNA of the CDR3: TGTGCCAGCAGCTCCGAGGGTCAGCCCCAGCATTTT. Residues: CASSSEGQPQHF.

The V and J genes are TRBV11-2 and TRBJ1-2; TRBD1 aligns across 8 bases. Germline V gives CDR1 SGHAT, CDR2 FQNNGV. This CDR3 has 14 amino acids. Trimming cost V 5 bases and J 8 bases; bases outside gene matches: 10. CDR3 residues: CASSTTGGLWGYTF. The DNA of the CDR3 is TGTGCCAGCAGCACCACAGGGGGTTTGTGGGGCTACACCTTC.

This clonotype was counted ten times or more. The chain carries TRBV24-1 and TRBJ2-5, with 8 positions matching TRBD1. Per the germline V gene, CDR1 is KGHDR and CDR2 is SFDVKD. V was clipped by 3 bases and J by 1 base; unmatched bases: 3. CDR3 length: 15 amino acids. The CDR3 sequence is CATSDPGQGQETQYF. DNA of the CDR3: TGTGCCACCAGTGATCCCGGACAGGGCCAAGAGACCCAGTACTTC.

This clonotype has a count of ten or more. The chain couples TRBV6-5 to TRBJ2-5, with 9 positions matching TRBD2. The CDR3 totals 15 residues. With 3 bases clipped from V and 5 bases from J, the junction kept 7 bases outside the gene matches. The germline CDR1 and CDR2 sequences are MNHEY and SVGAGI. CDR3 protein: CASSYGRAGGETQYF. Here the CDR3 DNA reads TGTGCCAGCAGTTATGGGCGAGCGGGGGGCGAGACCCAGTACTTC.

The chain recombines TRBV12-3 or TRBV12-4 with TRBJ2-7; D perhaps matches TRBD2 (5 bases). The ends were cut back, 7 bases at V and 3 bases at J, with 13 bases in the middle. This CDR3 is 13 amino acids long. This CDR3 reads CASMGSVDYEQYF. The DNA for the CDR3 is TGTGCCAGCATGGGTAGCGTCGACTACGAGCAGTACTTC.